The rows below give T cell receptor beta chains drawn from one sample of a study of shared clonotypes between healthy human individuals. TCRdb's table, derived via immunoSEQ multiplex PCR, lists solely in-frame clones and lacks some. Altogether some 2,500,000 clones are present, over 85% being singletons, with the ten largest covering around 0.37%. Sequences were obtained from naive CD4+ T cells from PBMCs. These receptors were obtained from a man aged 18 to 35 in good health. Some clones in this sample may be carry-over from other donors' samples. CDR3s include the opening cysteine and the closing phenylalanine or tryptophan. The D gene is left open where the match is weak. Clone size is not always given. Where it is, it says once, few, many or a class for expanded clones.

clone size | J gene | D gene | CDR3 length | V gene | CDR3 DNA | CDR3 protein
- | TRBJ2-3 | TRBD2 | 15 | TRBV7-3 | TGTGCCAGCAGCTGGCCGGGACTAGCGGATCATACGCAGTATTTT | CASSWPGLADHTQYF
- | TRBJ2-4 | - | 13 | TRBV7-3 | TGTGCCAGCAGCGAGGCAGTCAAAAACATTCAGTACTTC | CASSEAVKNIQYF
- | TRBJ2-6 | - | 17 | TRBV6-4 | TGTGCCAGCAGTGACTCGGCAGGGAGATCTGGGGCCAACGTCCTGACTTTC | CASSDSAGRSGANVLTF
- | TRBJ1-1 | TRBD1 | 17 | TRBV11-2 | TGTGCCAGCAGCTTAGGAAGGGGACAGGGGGGGAACACTGAAGCTTTCTTT | CASSLGRGQGGNTEAFF
once | TRBJ2-3 | TRBD2 | 16 | TRBV18 | TGTGCCAGCTCACCACCGCTAGCGGGAGGTAGTAATACGCAGTATTTT | CASSPPLAGGSNTQYF
- | TRBJ1-2 | - | 16 | TRBV18 | TGTGCCAGCTCACCACCCTCAAGGCCCAGTTCGAATGGCTACACCTTC | CASSPPSRPSSNGYTF
- | TRBJ1-1 | - | 16 | TRBV25-1 | TGTGCCAGCAGTGAGGCAATAGGAGGGGGGAACACTGAAGCTTTCTTT | CASSEAIGGGNTEAFF
- | TRBJ2-3 | - | 14 | TRBV7-2 | TGTGCCAGCAGCTTAATCCCTCCGACAGATACGCAGTATTTT | CASSLIPPTDTQYF
once | TRBJ2-3 | TRBD1 | 15 | TRBV18 | TGTGCCAGCTCATCCAAATCGACAGGGTCAGATACGCAGTATTTT | CASSSKSTGSDTQYF
- | TRBJ2-1 | - | 14 | TRBV5-4 | TGTGCCAGCAGCCCCCCGGCTAGGGGCAATGAGCAGTTCTTC | CASSPPARGNEQFF
few | TRBJ1-5 | - | 15 | TRBV9 | TGTGCCAGCAGCGTAGATCTAACTCCGGGGCAGCCCCAGCATTTT | CASSVDLTPGQPQHF
- | TRBJ2-3 | TRBD1 | 17 | TRBV5-1 | TGCGCCAGCAGCTCTCGCCCCGCGGACAGGGGTCCAGATACGCAGTATTTT | CASSSRPADRGPDTQYF
- | TRBJ1-4 | - | 17 | TRBV9 | TGTGCCAGCAGCGTAGGGGCTACAGGGAACCCTTCTGAAAAACTGTTTTTT | CASSVGATGNPSEKLFF
- | TRBJ2-3 | - | 15 | TRBV6-6 | TGTGCCAGCAGCCCCCAGGACCCGAGGGCAGATACGCAGTATTTT | CASSPQDPRADTQYF
- | TRBJ2-7 | - | 15 | TRBV7-2 | TGTGCCAGCAGCTTAGATGGTAGCGGCATTTACGAGCAGTACTTC | CASSLDGSGIYEQYF
- | TRBJ1-3 | - | 15 | TRBV6-6 | TGTGCCAGCAGTAGGGACACCTTCTCTGGAAACACCATATATTTT | CASSRDTFSGNTIYF
- | TRBJ2-2 | TRBD2 | 17 | TRBV7-2 | TGTGCCAGCAGCCTAGGGACTAGCGGGAGACTTGGCGGGGAGCTGTTTTTT | CASSLGTSGRLGGELFF
- | TRBJ1-1 | TRBD1 | 15 | TRBV5-1 | TGCGCCAGCAGCTGGGACAGGGACAAGAACACTGAAGCTTTCTTT | CASSWDRDKNTEAFF
- | TRBJ1-5 | - | 13 | TRBV9 | TGTGCCAGCAGCCCGGGTGTGGATCAGCCCCAGCATTTT | CASSPGVDQPQHF
- | TRBJ1-1 | - | 14 | TRBV30 | TGTGCCTGGAGAGCCACGGGCCAACGTGGGGCAGCTTTCTTT | CAWRATGQRGAAFF
- | TRBJ1-4 | - | 15 | TRBV4-3 | TGCGCCAGCAGCCAAGATCTTCTGGGGTTTGAAAAACTGTTTTTT | CASSQDLLGFEKLFF
once | TRBJ2-7 | TRBD1 | 13 | TRBV6-5 | TGTGCCAGCAGTCGACAGGGCTCCTACGAGCAGTACTTC | CASSRQGSYEQYF
- | TRBJ2-7 | TRBD2 | 15 | TRBV2 | TGTGCCAGCAGTTCGATAGCGGGAGGCACCTACGAGCAGTACTTC | CASSSIAGGTYEQYF
- | TRBJ2-2 | TRBD1 | 16 | TRBV4-1 | TGCGCCAGCAGCCCCCGGGACAGGGCATCGTCCGGGGAGCTGTTTTTT | CASSPRDRASSGELFF